The T cell receptor (beta chain) described here comes from a study of Graves' ophthalmopathy and Graves' hyperthyroidism. This clonotype was counted only a few times. As yet, its antigen is unknown. Amplification targeted the TCR beta CDR3 regions, with RNA transcripts as the source material. RT-PCR with HTBI primers came first, then second-round multiplex PCR. One entry per CDR3 protein, called by TCRdb with MiXCR from the multiplex PCR reads. The data hold approximately 1.2 million distinct CDR3 sequences, with about 35% observed a single time. CDR3 size: 15 residues. Germline lookup yields CDR1 SGHRS and CDR2 YFSETQ. Unmatched junction bases numbered 9, after V lost 3 bases and J lost 4 bases. Study-level results: Ophthalmopathy progression cases were predicted by the model with approximately 66% sensitivity and 72% to 80% specificity. Most expanded thyroid clonotypes above 0.001 frequency also appeared in blood. Sensitivity of about 90% and specificity of roughly 80% were achieved when a 13-signature model separated ophthalmopathy from stable hyperthyroidism.

This receptor was identified in an adult man with Graves' hyperthyroidism. The chain combines TRBV5-1 with TRBJ2-5; 7 bases are shared with TRBD1. The sample consisted of peripheral blood or thyroid tissue (not recorded which). The CDR3 DNA follows: TGCGCCAGCAGCTCTTCAGGGGGATCGCGAGAGACCCAGTACTTC. As protein: CASSSSGGSRETQYF.